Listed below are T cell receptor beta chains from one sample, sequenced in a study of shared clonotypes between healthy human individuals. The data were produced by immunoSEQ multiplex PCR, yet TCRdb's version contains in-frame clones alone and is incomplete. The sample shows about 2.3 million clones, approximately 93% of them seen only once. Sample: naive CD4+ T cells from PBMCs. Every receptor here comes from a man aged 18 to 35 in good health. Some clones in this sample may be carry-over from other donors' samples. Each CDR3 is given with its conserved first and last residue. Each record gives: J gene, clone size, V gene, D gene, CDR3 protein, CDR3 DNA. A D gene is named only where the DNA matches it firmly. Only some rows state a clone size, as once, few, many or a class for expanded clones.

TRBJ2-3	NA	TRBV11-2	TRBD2	CASSHGGTRTDTQYF	TGTGCCAGCAGCCACGGGGGGACTCGCACAGATACGCAGTATTTT
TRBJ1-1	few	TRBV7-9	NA	CASSLRGLAFF	TGTGCCAGCAGCTTACGGGGGTTAGCTTTCTTT
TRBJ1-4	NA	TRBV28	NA	CASRGSRGYEKLFF	TGTGCCAGCAGAGGGAGCAGGGGCTATGAAAAACTGTTTTTT
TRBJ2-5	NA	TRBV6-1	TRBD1	CASSVTGGKETQYF	TGTGCCAGCAGCGTTACAGGGGGCAAAGAGACCCAGTACTTC
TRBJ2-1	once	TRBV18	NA	CASSPVSSDEQFF	TGTGCCAGCTCACCGGTCTCAAGTGATGAGCAGTTCTTC
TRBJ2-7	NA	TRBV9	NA	CASSVGFGTGPYEQYF	TGTGCCAGCAGCGTAGGATTTGGGACGGGGCCCTACGAGCAGTACTTC
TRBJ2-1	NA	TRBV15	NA	CATSRGSTYNEQFF	TGTGCCACCAGCAGAGGGAGCACCTACAATGAGCAGTTCTTC
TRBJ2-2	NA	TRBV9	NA	CASAGITGELFF	TGTGCCAGTGCAGGGATCACCGGGGAGCTGTTTTTT
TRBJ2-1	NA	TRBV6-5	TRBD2	CATTAGGSFHEQFF	TGTGCCACCACCGCCGGCGGGAGCTTTCATGAGCAGTTCTTC
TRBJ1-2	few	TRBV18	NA	CASSPVVIYGYTF	TGTGCCAGCTCTCCGGTAGTGATTTATGGCTACACCTTC